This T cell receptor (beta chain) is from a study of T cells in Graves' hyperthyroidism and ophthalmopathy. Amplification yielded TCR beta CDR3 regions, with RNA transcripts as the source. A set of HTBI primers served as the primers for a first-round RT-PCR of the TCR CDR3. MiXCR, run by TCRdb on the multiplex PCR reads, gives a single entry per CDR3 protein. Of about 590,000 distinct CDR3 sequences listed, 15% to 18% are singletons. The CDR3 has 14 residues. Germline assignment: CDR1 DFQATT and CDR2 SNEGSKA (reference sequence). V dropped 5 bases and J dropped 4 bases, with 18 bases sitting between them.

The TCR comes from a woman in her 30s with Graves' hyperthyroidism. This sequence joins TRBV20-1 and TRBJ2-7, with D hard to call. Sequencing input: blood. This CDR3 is CSASGPMGLYEQYF. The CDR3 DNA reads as TGCAGTGCTTCCGGGCCCATGGGGTTGTACGAGCAGTACTTC.